Each of the 17 T cell receptor beta chains below was sequenced from the same sample in a study of shared clonotypes between healthy human individuals. Only in-frame clones appear in the TCRdb table, and some are missing; sequencing was by immunoSEQ multiplex PCR. The repertoire holds over 2 million clones, with approximately 94% as singletons. CD8 cells regarded as naive lacked CD45RO, were positively chosen for CCR7, and omitted terminally differentiated effector memory CD45RA+ cells. Sequenced: naive CD8+ T cells sorted from blood. The receptor set was obtained from a man in his late teens or twenties in good health.

This sequence joins TRBV12-5 and TRBJ2-5; 14 bases fit TRBD2. The CDR3 covers 15 residues. The germline gives CDR1 LGHNT, CDR2 FRNRAP. The ends lost 6 bases at V and 3 bases at J; junction bases unmatched: 3. CDR3 nucleotides: TGTGCTAGTGGCAAGGGACTAGCGGGAGAAGAGACCCAGTACTTC. Translating it yields CASGKGLAGEETQYF.

The rearrangement uses TRBV13 and TRBJ1-2; D perhaps matches TRBD1 (5 bases). Trimming pared 4 bases from V and 0 bases from J, leaving 12 bases between. Germline V CDR1 and CDR2: PRHDT, FYEKMQ (reference sequence). The CDR3 length is 15 residues. CDR3 in amino acids: CASSSATETNYGYTF. In DNA form, the CDR3 reads TGTGCCAGCAGCTCGGCGACAGAAACTAACTATGGCTACACCTTC.

The CDR3 protein is CASSLGGVGGSEKLFF. The CDR3 nucleotides read TGTGCCAGCAGCTTGGGGGGGGTCGGCGGCTCGGAAAAACTGTTTTTT. This chain uses TRBV5-4 with TRBJ1-4, with D possibly TRBD1 on 5 matching bases. With 0 bases removed from V and 8 bases from J, the gap between germline ends came to 17 bases. CDR3 length equals 16 residues. Germline CDR1 reads SGHNT; CDR2 reads YYREEE (reference sequence). Combining the CDR3 with reference TRBV5-4 and TRBJ1-4 gives the whole variable domain ETGVTQSPTHLIKTRGQQVTLRCSSQSGHNTVSWYQQALGQGPQFIFQYYREEENGRGNFPPRFSGLQFPNYSSELNVNALELDDSALYLCASSLGGVGGSEKLFFGSGTQLSVL.

This clone was picked up one time. The CDR3 protein is CASSEPGLAPLGYEQYF. CDR3 nucleotide sequence: TGTGCCAGCAGCGAACCGGGACTAGCTCCCCTAGGCTACGAGCAGTACTTC. This sequence joins TRBV7-2 and TRBJ2-7, with TRBD2 matching 9 bases. Per the germline V gene, CDR1 is SGHTA and CDR2 is FQGNSA. This CDR3 is built from 17 residues. The V gene end was trimmed by 5 bases and the J gene end by 3 bases; junction bases not matched to a gene: 14. The full variable domain, in which reference TRBV7-2 and TRBJ2-7 provide the parts outside the CDR3, is GAGVSQSPSNKVTEKGKDVELRCDPISGHTALYWYRQSLGQGLEFLIYFQGNSAPDKSGLPSDRFSAERTGGSVSTLTIQRTQQEDSAVYLCASSEPGLAPLGYEQYFGPGTRLTVT.

The V and J genes are TRBV6-1 and TRBJ2-6; D uncertain. This CDR3 contains 17 residues. V gave up 2 bases and J gave up 4 bases, with 15 bases separating them. Germline V gene lookup returns CDR1 MNHNS and CDR2 SASEGT. The CDR3 here is CASSEPPHSLGANVLTF. CDR3 bases: TGTGCCAGCAGTGAACCGCCCCACTCTCTGGGGGCCAACGTCCTGACTTTC.

A single count supports this clone. The CDR3 nucleotides are TGTGCCAGCAGTAGCCGGGGACAGGGGGTTGAAGCTTTCTTT. Its translation: CASSSRGQGVEAFF. The chain carries TRBV7-9 and TRBJ1-1; 11 bases fit TRBD1. With 6 bases clipped from V and 7 bases from J, the junction kept 7 bases outside the gene matches. The CDR3 sequence is 14 residues long. The germline V gene encodes CDR1 SEHNR and CDR2 FQNEAQ (reference sequence).

A remark on this clone: The sample holds other DNA sequences that translate to the same CDR3. V and J are TRBV2 and TRBJ2-1; tentative D call: TRBD1 (6 bases). Germline V gene data show CDR1 as SNHLY and CDR2 as FYNNEI. Trimming stripped 1 base from V and 4 bases from J, with 8 bases between. CDR3 length: 14 residues. The chain's CDR3 is CASSEGTAYNEQFF. CDR3 bases: TGTGCCAGCAGTGAAGGGACAGCTTACAATGAGCAGTTCTTC.

This clone appeared once. V usage is TRBV9 and J usage is TRBJ2-1, with TRBD1 matching 8 bases. The CDR3 sequence is 14 residues long. The V and J ends lost 4 bases and 8 bases, in that order; junction bases with no gene match: 8. Germline V gives CDR1 SGDLS, CDR2 YYNGEE. The CDR3 spells CASSIDRGQDEQFF. The CDR3 DNA reads as TGTGCCAGCAGCATTGACAGGGGCCAGGATGAGCAGTTCTTC. The full variable domain, with the rest looked up from reference TRBV9 and TRBJ2-1, is DSGVTQTPKHLITATGQRVTLRCSPRSGDLSVYWYQQSLDQGLQFLIQYYNGEERAKGNILERFSAQQFPDLHSELNLSSLELGDSALYFCASSIDRGQDEQFFGPGTRLTVL.

This sequence joins TRBV9 and TRBJ2-4; D is perhaps TRBD1 or TRBD2 (5 bases each). The CDR3 runs to 17 residues. The V end lost 4 bases, the J end lost 0 bases, and 17 bases lay between the germline ends. Looked up from germline, CDR1 is SGDLS and CDR2 is YYNGEE. The CDR3: CASSPLGVTSAKNIQYF. In DNA, the CDR3 is TGTGCCAGCAGCCCACTAGGGGTAACGTCAGCCAAAAACATTCAGTACTTC.

The chain carries TRBV18 and TRBJ1-4, with TRBD1 as a possible D gene (6 bases). The V and J ends lost 1 base and 0 bases respectively, with 15 bases between them. In germline, CDR1 is KGHSH, CDR2 LQKENI. The length of the CDR3 is 18 residues. The CDR3, as DNA: TGTGCCAGCTCACCACTGGGACAACGGGACACAACTAATGAAAAACTGTTTTTT. The encoded protein is CASSPLGQRDTTNEKLFF.

Comments on this clone: This same CDR3 is encoded by further DNA sequences in the sample. The chain has TRBV11-2 and TRBJ1-1; maybe TRBD1 (5 bases). Looked up from germline, CDR1 is SGHAT and CDR2 is FQNNGV. The CDR3 is made up of 14 amino acids. The V end was cut by 3 bases, the J end by 2 bases, with 10 bases between. This CDR3 is CASSLGGGNTEAFF. CDR3 in DNA: TGTGCCAGCAGCTTGGGCGGGGGAAACACTGAAGCTTTCTTT.

V usage is TRBV5-1 and J usage is TRBJ2-1; 12 nucleotides agree with TRBD2. CDR1 and CDR2 (germline): SGHRS, YFSETQ. This CDR3 spans 16 amino acids. The V and J ends lost 0 bases and 6 bases, in that order; junction bases with no gene match: 4. CDR3 sequence: CASSLEGLAGINEQFF. In DNA form, the CDR3 reads TGCGCCAGCAGCTTGGAAGGACTAGCGGGGATCAATGAGCAGTTCTTC. Full variable domain (missing parts from reference TRBV5-1 and TRBJ2-1): KAGVTQTPRYLIKTRGQQVTLSCSPISGHRSVSWYQQTPGQGLQFLFEYFSETQRNKGNFPGRFSGRQFSNSRSEMNVSTLELGDSALYLCASSLEGLAGINEQFFGPGTRLTVL.

On this clone itself: The same CDR3 also results from other DNA sequences found in this sample. The rearrangement uses TRBV9 and TRBJ1-1; TRBD1 aligns across 10 bases. CDR1 and CDR2 from the germline V gene are SGDLS and YYNGEE. Trimming took 4 bases from V and 4 from J; bases not matched to a gene: 4. This CDR3 is built from 14 residues. CDR3 nucleotides: TGTGCCAGCAGCCCCTGGACAGGGGGCACTGAAGCTTTCTTT. Protein product: CASSPWTGGTEAFF. Complete variable domain (other parts from reference TRBV9 and TRBJ1-1): DSGVTQTPKHLITATGQRVTLRCSPRSGDLSVYWYQQSLDQGLQFLIQYYNGEERAKGNILERFSAQQFPDLHSELNLSSLELGDSALYFCASSPWTGGTEAFFGQGTRLTVV.

The V gene is TRBV13, the J gene TRBJ2-5; D unclear. Germline assignment: CDR1 PRHDT and CDR2 FYEKMQ (reference sequence). V was trimmed by 2 bases and J by 0 bases, leaving 10 bases between them. CDR3 length: 15 amino acids. CDR3 region: CASSLFGLNQETQYF. In DNA, the CDR3 is TGTGCCAGCAGCTTATTCGGGCTGAACCAAGAGACCCAGTACTTC.

The CDR3 protein is CASSDPDAQPRETQYF. DNA for the CDR3: TGTGCCAGCAGCGATCCGGACGCTCAACCTCGAGAGACCCAGTACTTC. This rearrangement joins TRBV5-4 to TRBJ2-5; no reliable D call. The germline V gene encodes CDR1 SGHNT and CDR2 YYREEE (reference sequence). Trimming shortened V by 4 bases and J by 4 bases, and 20 bases separated the two germline ends. The CDR3 spans 16 residues.

The CDR3: CATGQVFTDQPQHF. DNA of the CDR3: TGTGCCACAGGACAGGTCTTTACTGATCAGCCCCAGCATTTT. The V and J genes are TRBV15 and TRBJ1-5, with 7 nucleotides matching TRBD1. Germline values: CDR1 LNHNV, CDR2 YYDKDF (reference sequence). After removal of 9 bases from V and 5 bases from J, the junction contained 10 bases not matched to a gene. This CDR3 has 14 amino acids.

Notes on this clone: In the same sample, other DNA sequences code for this CDR3. The V gene is TRBV9, the J gene TRBJ2-3; tentatively, D is TRBD2 (5 bases). Per germline, CDR1 SGDLS and CDR2 YYNGEE. This CDR3 is built from 14 residues. The V and J ends lost 2 bases and 0 bases respectively, with 7 bases between them. CDR3 nucleotide sequence: TGTGCCAGCAGCGTTGAGGGCAGCACAGATACGCAGTATTTT. Translated: CASSVEGSTDTQYF. The entire variable domain, with the rest obtained from reference TRBV9 and TRBJ2-3, is as follows: DSGVTQTPKHLITATGQRVTLRCSPRSGDLSVYWYQQSLDQGLQFLIQYYNGEERAKGNILERFSAQQFPDLHSELNLSSLELGDSALYFCASSVEGSTDTQYFGPGTRLTVL.